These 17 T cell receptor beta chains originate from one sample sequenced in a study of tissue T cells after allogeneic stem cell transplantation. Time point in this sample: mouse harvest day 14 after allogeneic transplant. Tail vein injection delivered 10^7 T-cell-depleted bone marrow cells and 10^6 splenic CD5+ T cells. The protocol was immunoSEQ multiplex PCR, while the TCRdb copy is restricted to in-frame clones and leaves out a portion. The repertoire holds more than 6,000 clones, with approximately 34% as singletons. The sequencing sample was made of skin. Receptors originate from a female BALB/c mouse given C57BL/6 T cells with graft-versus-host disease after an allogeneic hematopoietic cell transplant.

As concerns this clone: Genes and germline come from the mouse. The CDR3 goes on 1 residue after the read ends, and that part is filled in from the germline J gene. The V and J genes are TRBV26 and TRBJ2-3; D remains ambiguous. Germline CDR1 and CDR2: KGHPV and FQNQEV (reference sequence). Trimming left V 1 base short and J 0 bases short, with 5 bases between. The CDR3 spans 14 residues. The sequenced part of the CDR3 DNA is TGTGCCAGCAGTCTGTTTGGGAGTGCAGAAACGCTGTAT. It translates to CASSLFGSAETLY. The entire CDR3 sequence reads CASSLFGSAETLYF. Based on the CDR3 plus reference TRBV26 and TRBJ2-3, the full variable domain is NSKVIQTPRYLVKGQGQKAKMRCIPEKGHPVVFWYQQNKNNEFKFLINFQNQEVLQQIDMTEKRFSAECPSNSPCSLEIQSSEAGDSALYLCASSLFGSAETLYFGSGTRLTVL.

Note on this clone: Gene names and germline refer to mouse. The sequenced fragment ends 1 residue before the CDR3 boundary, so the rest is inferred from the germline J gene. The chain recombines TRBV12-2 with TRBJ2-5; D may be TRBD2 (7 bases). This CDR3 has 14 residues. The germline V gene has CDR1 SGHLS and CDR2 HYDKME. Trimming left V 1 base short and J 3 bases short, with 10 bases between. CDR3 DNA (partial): TGTGCCAGCTCTCTGAGGGGGGGGCAAGACACCCAGTAC. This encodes CASSLRGGQDTQY. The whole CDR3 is CASSLRGGQDTQYF.

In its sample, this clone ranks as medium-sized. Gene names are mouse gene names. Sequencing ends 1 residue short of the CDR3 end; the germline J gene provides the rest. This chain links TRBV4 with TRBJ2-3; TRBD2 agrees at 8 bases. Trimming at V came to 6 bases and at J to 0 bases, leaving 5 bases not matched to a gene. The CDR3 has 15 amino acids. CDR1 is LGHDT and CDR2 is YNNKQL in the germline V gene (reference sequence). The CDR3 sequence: CASRQVGGSAETLYF. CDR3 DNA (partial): TGTGCCAGCAGGCAAGTGGGGGGGAGTGCAGAAACGCTGTAT. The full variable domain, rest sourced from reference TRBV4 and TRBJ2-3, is ETAVFQTPNYHVTQVGNEVSFNCKQTLGHDTMYWYKQDSKKLLKIMFSYNNKQLIVNETVPRRFSPQSSDKAHLNLRIKSVEPEDSAVYLCASRQVGGSAETLYFGSGTRLTVL.

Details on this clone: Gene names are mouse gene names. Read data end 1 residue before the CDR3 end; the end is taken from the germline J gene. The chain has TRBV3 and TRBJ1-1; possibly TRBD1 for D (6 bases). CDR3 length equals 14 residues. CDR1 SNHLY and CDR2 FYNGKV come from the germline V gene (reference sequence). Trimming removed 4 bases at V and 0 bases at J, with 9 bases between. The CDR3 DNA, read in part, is TGTGCCAGCAGCTCCGGGACACCAAACACAGAAGTCTTC. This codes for CASSSGTPNTEVF. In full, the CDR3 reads CASSSGTPNTEVFF.

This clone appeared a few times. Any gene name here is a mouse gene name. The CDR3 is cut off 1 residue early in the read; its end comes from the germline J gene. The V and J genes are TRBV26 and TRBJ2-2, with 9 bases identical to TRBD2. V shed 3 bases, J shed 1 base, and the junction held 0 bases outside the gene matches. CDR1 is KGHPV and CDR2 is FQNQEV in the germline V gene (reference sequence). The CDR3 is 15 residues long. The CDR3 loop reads CASSLWGGNTGQLYF. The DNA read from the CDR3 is TGTGCCAGCAGTCTCTGGGGGGGAAACACCGGGCAGCTCTAC.

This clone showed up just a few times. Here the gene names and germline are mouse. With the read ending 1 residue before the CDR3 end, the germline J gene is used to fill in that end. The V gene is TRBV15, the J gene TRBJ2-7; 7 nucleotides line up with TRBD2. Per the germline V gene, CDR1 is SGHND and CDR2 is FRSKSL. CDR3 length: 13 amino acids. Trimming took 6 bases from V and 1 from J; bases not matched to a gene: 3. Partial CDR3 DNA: TGTGCCAGCAGCCTTGGGGGGTCCTATGAACAGTAC. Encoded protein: CASSLGGSYEQY. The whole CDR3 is CASSLGGSYEQYF.

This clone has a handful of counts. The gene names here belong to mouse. CDR3 bases read: TGTGCCAGCTCTCGGGCCTCCAACGAAAGATTATTT. As protein: CASSRASNERLF. The whole CDR3 reads CASSRASNERLFF. The rearrangement links TRBV12-1 to TRBJ1-4; D gene uncertain. The read falls 1 residue short of the CDR3 end, and the missing part is taken from the germline J gene. Germline loops: CDR1 SGHSN, CDR2 HYEKVE. The V end lost 2 bases, the J end lost 2 bases, and 5 bases lay between the germline ends. The CDR3 is 13 amino acids.

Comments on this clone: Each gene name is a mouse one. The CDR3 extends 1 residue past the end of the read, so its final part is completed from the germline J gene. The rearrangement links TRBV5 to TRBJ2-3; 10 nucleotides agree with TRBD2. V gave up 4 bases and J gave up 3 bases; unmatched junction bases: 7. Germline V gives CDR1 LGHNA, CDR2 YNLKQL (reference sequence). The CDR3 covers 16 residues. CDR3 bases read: TGTGCCAGCAGCCCCCGGGACTGGGGCGGGGCAGAAACGCTGTAT. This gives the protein CASSPRDWGGAETLY. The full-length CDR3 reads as CASSPRDWGGAETLYF.

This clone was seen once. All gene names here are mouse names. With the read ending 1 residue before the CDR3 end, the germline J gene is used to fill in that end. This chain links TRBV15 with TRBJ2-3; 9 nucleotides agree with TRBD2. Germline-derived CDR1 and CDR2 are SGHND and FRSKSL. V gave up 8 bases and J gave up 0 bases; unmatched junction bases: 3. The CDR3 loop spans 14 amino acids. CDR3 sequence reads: CASATGGSAETLYF. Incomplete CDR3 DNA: TGTGCCAGCGCGACTGGGGGAAGTGCAGAAACGCTGTAT. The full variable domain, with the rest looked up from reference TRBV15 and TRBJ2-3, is DAGVTQTPRHEVAEKGQTIILKCEPVSGHNDLFWYRQTKIQGLELLSYFRSKSLMEDGGAFKDRFKAEMLNSSFSTLKIQPTEPKDSAVYLCASATGGSAETLYFGSGTRLTVL.

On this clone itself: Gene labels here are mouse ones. CDR3 residues: CASSYRGGQNTLYF. The DNA read from the CDR3 is TGTGCCAGCAGTTACAGGGGAGGTCAAAACACCTTGTAC. The gene calls are TRBV4 and TRBJ2-4; TRBD1 matches 7 bases. The read ends 1 residue early relative to the CDR3; the germline J gene fills the gap. The trim removed 6 bases at V and 1 base at J, leaving 4 bases unmatched. Germline V gene lookup returns CDR1 LGHDT and CDR2 YNNKQL (reference sequence). The CDR3 is made up of 14 amino acids. Combining the CDR3 with reference TRBV4 and TRBJ2-4 gives the whole variable domain ETAVFQTPNYHVTQVGNEVSFNCKQTLGHDTMYWYKQDSKKLLKIMFSYNNKQLIVNETVPRRFSPQSSDKAHLNLRIKSVEPEDSAVYLCASSYRGGQNTLYFGAGTRLSVL.

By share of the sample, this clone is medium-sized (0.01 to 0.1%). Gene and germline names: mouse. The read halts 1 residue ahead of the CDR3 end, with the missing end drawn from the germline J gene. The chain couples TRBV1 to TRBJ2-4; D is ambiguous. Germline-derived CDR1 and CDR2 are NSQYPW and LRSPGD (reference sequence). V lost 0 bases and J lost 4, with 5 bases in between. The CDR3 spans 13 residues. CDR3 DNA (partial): TGCACCTGCAGTGCAGACAGAAAAAACACCTTGTAC. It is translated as CTCSADRKNTLY. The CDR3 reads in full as CTCSADRKNTLYF.

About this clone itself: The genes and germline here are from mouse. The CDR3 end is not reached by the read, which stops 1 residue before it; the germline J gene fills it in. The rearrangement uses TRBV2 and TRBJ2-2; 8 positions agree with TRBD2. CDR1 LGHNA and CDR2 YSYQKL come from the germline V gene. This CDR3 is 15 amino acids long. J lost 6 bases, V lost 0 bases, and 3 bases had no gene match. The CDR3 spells CASSQEGGAAGQLYF. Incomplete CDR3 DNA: TGTGCCAGCAGCCAAGAGGGGGGGGCCGCCGGGCAGCTCTAC.

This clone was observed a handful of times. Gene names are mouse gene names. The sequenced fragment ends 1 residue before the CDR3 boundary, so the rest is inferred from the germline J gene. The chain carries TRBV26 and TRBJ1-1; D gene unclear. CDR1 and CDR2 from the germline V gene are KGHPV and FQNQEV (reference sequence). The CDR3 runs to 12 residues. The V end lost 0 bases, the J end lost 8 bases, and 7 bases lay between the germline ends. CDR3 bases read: TGTGCCAGCAGTCTGTCGCCCAGGGAAGTCTTC. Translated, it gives CASSLSPREVF. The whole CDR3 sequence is CASSLSPREVFF.

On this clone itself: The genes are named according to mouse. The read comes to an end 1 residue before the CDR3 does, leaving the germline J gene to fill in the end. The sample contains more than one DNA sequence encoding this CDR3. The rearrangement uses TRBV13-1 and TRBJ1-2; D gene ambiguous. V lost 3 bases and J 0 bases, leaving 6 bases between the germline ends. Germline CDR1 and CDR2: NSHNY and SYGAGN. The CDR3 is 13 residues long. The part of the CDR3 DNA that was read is TGTGCCAGCAGTGGCCAAGCAAACTCCGACTACACC. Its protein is CASSGQANSDYT. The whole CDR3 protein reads CASSGQANSDYTF.

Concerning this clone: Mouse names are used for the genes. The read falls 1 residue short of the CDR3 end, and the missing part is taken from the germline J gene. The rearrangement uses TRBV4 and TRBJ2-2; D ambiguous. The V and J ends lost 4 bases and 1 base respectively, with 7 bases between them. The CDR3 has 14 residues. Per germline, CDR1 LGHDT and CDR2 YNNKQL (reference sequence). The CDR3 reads CASSFARNTGQLYF. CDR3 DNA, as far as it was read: TGTGCCAGCAGCTTCGCAAGAAACACCGGGCAGCTCTAC.

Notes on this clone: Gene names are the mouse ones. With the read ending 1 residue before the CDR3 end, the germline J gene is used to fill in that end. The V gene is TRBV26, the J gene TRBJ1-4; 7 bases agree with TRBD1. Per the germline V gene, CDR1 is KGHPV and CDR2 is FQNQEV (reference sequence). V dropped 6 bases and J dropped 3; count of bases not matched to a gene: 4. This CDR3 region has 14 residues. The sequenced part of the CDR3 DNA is TGTGCCAGCAGCCGGACAGGAACCAACGAAAGATTATTT. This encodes CASSRTGTNERLF. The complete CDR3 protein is CASSRTGTNERLFF.

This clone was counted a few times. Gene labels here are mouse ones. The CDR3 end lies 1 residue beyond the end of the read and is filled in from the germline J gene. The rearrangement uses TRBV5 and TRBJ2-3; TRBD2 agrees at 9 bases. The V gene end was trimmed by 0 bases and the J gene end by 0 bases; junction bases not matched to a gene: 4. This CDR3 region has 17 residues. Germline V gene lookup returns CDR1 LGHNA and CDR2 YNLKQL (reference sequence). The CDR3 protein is CASSQENWGVSAETLYF. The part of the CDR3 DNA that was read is TGTGCCAGCAGCCAAGAAAACTGGGGGGTTAGTGCAGAAACGCTGTAT.